This T cell receptor beta chain was documented in a study of shared clonotypes between healthy human individuals. General study points: Shared clonotypes across all four donors exceeded non-shared ones in generation probability.

As regards this clone: As yet, its antigen is unknown.

The CDR3 is made up of 13 amino acids. CDR1 is KGHSH and CDR2 is LQKENI in the germline V gene. The V and J ends lost 3 bases and 10 bases respectively, with 15 bases between them. TCRdb keeps only in-frame clones here, not all; method: immunoSEQ multiplex PCR. The data hold approximately 2,000,000 clones, with 85% to 95% observed a single time. All participating donors were Caucasian adults from Nashville, Tennessee. This chain joins TRBV18 and TRBJ1-1; unclear D gene. Material for sequencing was naive CD4+ T cells from PBMCs. As to subset: CD45RA+ positively selected. The TCR comes from a man aged 18 to 29 in good health. Some clones in this sample may be carry-over from other donors' samples. For the CDR3, the DNA is TGTGCCAGCTCACCTCAGGTAGAGGGTGGAGCTTTCTTT. Translated: CASSPQVEGGAFF.